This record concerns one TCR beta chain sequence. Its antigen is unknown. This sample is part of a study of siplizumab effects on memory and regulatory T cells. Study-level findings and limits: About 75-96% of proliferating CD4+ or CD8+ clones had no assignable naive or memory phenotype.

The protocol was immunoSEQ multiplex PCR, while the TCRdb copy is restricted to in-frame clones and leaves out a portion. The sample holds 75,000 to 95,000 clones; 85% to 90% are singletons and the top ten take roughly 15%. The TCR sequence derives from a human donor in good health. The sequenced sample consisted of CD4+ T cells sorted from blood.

As DNA, the CDR3 is TGTGCCAGCAGCTCCCGGGACACGAACACCGGGGAGCTGTTTTTT. It codes for CASSSRDTNTGELFF. V usage is TRBV5-5 and J usage is TRBJ2-2; D is perhaps TRBD1 (6 bases). The germline V gene encodes CDR1 SGHKS and CDR2 YYEKEE (reference sequence). The CDR3 length is 15 residues. V lost 3 bases, J lost 0 bases, and 9 bases lay in between.